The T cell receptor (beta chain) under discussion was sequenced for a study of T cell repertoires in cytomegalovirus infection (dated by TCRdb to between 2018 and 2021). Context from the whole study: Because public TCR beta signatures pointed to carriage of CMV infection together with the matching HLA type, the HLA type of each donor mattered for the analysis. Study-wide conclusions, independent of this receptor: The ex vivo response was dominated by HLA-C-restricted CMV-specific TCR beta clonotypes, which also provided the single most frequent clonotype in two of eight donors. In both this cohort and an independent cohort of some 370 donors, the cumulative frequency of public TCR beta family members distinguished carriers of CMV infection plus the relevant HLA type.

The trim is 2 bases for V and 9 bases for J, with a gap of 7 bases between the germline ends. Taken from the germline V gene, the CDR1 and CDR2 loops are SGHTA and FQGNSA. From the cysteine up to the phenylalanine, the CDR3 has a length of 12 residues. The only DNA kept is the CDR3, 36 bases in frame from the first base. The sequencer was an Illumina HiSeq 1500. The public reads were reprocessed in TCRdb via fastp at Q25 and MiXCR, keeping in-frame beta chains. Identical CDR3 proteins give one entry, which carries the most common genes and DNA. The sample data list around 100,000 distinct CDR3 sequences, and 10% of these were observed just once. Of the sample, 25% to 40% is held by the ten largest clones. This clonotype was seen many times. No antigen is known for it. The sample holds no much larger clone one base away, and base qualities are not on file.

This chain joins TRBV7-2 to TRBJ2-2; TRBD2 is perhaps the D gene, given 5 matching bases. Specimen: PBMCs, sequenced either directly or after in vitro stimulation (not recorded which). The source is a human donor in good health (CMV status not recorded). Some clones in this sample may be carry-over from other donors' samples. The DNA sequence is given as TGTGCCAGCAGCTTATTAGCGAGGGAGCTGTTTTTT. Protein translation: CASSLLARELFF.